The source of this TCR beta chain is a study of blood T cell repertoires in COVID-19. Study-wide context: T cells, B-cell-depleted T cells, or PBMCs supplied cDNA or gDNA.

The repertoire was sequenced with immunoSEQ multiplex PCR; TCRdb's copy has only in-frame clones and lacks some. The top ten hold approximately 11% of the sample, which has 90,000 to 100,000 clones, about 80% seen once. The CDR3 has 14 amino acids. J lost 5 bases, V lost 5 bases, and 2 bases had no gene match. Germline loops: CDR1 SEHNR, CDR2 FQNEAQ (reference sequence). This clone was detected only a few times. This chain links TRBV7-9 with TRBJ1-4; 10 bases agree with TRBD1. The sequenced sample was peripheral blood. This receptor was taken from a man between 65 and 85 years old with active or convalescent COVID-19. CDR3 in amino acids: CASSADRGNEKLFF. CDR3 DNA: TGTGCCAGCAGCGCGGACAGGGGGAATGAAAAACTGTTTTTT.